The 26 T cell receptor beta chains below come from one sample, sequenced in a study of beta chain features in type 1 diabetes. These receptors' antigens are unknown. Study-wide results and limits: People with Type 1 diabetes carried modestly yet significantly shorter TCRB CDR3s in all four CD4+ subsets.

Of the isolated RNA, all was reverse transcribed, and so the sequenced material was expressed TCRB transcripts. TCRdb keeps only in-frame clones here, not all; method: immunoSEQ multiplex PCR. In the table there are about 150,000 clones, under 13% of which are singletons. The material sequenced was central memory CD4+ T cells from blood. The origin of the receptors is a man aged 25 to 40 with type 1 diabetes.

J is TRBJ2-1 and V is TRBV15; 7 positions agree with TRBD2. There are 17 residues in the CDR3. V lost 0 bases to trimming and J lost 1 base; unmatched junction nucleotides: 6. Germline loops: CDR1 LNHNV, CDR2 YYDKDF (reference sequence). The CDR3 DNA reads TGTGCCACCAGCAGAGACCGTAGCGGGTCTTCCTACAATGAGCAGTTCTTC. As protein: CATSRDRSGSSYNEQFF.

The chain carries TRBV5-1 and TRBJ1-1, with D unclear. The germline V and J ends were trimmed by 2 bases and 1 base, with 21 bases remaining between them. This CDR3 spans 18 amino acids. CDR1 is SGHRS and CDR2 is YFSETQ in the germline V gene. The CDR3 DNA reads as TGCGCCAGCAGCTTTCCAGATAAAGACAACTCCCGGAACACTGAAGCTTTCTTT. Residues: CASSFPDKDNSRNTEAFF.

This clone was counted many times. In DNA, the CDR3 is TGCAGCGCCGGGGGCCAGGGGGAGGTCGCTGGGTTCTTC. Its translation: CSAGGQGEVAGFF. The rearrangement uses TRBV29-1 and TRBJ2-1; maybe TRBD1 (7 bases). Germline V gene sequence: CDR1 SQVTM, CDR2 ANQGSEA. There are 13 residues in the CDR3. Trimming removed 7 bases from V and 15 bases from J, with 25 bases in between.

This clone has only a few counts. As DNA, the CDR3 is TGTGCCAGCTCCCGAAGGGGAGGGCCTTCCGTCCCAGATACGCAGTATTTT. The encoded protein is CASSRRGGPSVPDTQYF. This chain uses TRBV18 with TRBJ2-3; 7 bases align to TRBD2. V shed 6 bases and J 4 bases; nucleotides not matched to a gene: 16. Looked up from germline, CDR1 is KGHSH and CDR2 is LQKENI. The CDR3 runs to 17 residues.

V is TRBV7-2 and J is TRBJ2-3, with 11 bases matching TRBD2. The CDR3 runs 15 residues. V trimming: 3 bases; J trimming: 4 bases; junction bases outside the gene matches: 3. CDR1 is SGHTA and CDR2 is FQGNSA in the germline V gene. Here the CDR3 DNA reads TGTGCCAGCAGCTTTAGCGGGAGGGCCCCAGATACGCAGTATTTT. It specifies CASSFSGRAPDTQYF. The full variable domain, completed using reference TRBV7-2 and TRBJ2-3, is GAGVSQSPSNKVTEKGKDVELRCDPISGHTALYWYRQSLGQGLEFLIYFQGNSAPDKSGLPSDRFSAERTGGSVSTLTIQRTQQEDSAVYLCASSFSGRAPDTQYFGPGTRLTVL.

The chain links TRBV13 to TRBJ1-1; 10 nucleotides align to TRBD1. This CDR3 has 15 residues. Losses at the gene ends were 4 bases for V and 2 bases for J; bases not matched to a gene: 4. Germline V gene data show CDR1 as PRHDT and CDR2 as FYEKMQ (reference sequence). The CDR3 sequence: CASSSPTGGNTEAFF. CDR3 in DNA: TGTGCCAGCAGCTCGCCGACAGGGGGCAACACTGAAGCTTTCTTT. Full variable domain (missing parts from reference TRBV13 and TRBJ1-1): AAGVIQSPRHLIKEKRETATLKCYPIPRHDTVYWYQQGPGQDPQFLISFYEKMQSDKGSIPDRFSAQQFSDYHSELNMSSLELGDSALYFCASSSPTGGNTEAFFGQGTRLTVV.

The V gene is TRBV5-5, the J gene TRBJ1-1, with D possibly matching TRBD1 (5 bases). The germline gives CDR1 SGHKS, CDR2 YYEKEE (reference sequence). Trimming cost V 2 bases and J 8 bases, with 10 bases left between them. The CDR3 totals 12 residues. Here the CDR3 DNA reads TGTGCCAGCAGCTTTCGCGGGGACGAAGCTTTCTTT. It codes for CASSFRGDEAFF.

V usage is TRBV2 and J usage is TRBJ1-2; weak D call: TRBD1 (6 bases). The V gene's germline CDR1 is SNHLY and CDR2 FYNNEI. CDR3 length equals 15 residues. V was cut by 6 bases and J by 4 bases, with 18 bases left in between. Here the CDR3 DNA reads TGTGCCAGCAGCTTAGCAGGGGACCCACGCTATGGCTACACCTTC. It specifies CASSLAGDPRYGYTF.

The chain joins TRBV5-1 to TRBJ2-1; D is ambiguous. There are 16 residues in the CDR3. Germline V gene data show CDR1 as SGHRS and CDR2 as YFSETQ. V was shortened by 0 bases and J by 9 bases, with 19 bases between the two germline ends. The CDR3 region has the DNA TGCGCCAGCAGCTTGGAGGTTCGCGGAAGAGACGGTGAGCAGTTCTTC. It is translated as CASSLEVRGRDGEQFF.

This rearrangement joins TRBV7-9 to TRBJ2-5; 9 positions agree with TRBD2. CDR1 is SEHNR and CDR2 is FQNEAQ in the germline V gene (reference sequence). The trim removed 2 bases at V and 5 bases at J, leaving 9 bases unmatched. This CDR3 has 16 amino acids. This chain's CDR3 is CASSLRISGSGETQYF. In DNA, the CDR3 is TGTGCCAGCAGCTTAAGGATTAGCGGGAGCGGCGAGACCCAGTACTTC. Variable domain in full (rest from reference TRBV7-9 and TRBJ2-5): DTGVSQNPRHKITKRGQNVTFRCDPISEHNRLYWYRQTLGQGPEFLTYFQNEAQLEKSRLLSDRFSAERPKGSFSTLEIQRTEQGDSAMYLCASSLRISGSGETQYFGPGTRLLVL.

This clone has at least ten counts. The CDR3, as DNA: TGTGCCAGCAAACGACAGAATAGCAATCAGCCCCAGCATTTT. Translating it yields CASKRQNSNQPQHF. This chain connects TRBV28 to TRBJ1-5; tentative D call: TRBD1 (5 bases). The length of the CDR3 is 14 residues. CDR1 is MDHEN, CDR2 SYDVKM, per germline. V lost 7 bases to trimming and J lost 0 bases, with 10 bases between them.

J is TRBJ2-5 and V is TRBV29-1, with D possibly matching TRBD2 (6 bases). V dropped 2 bases and J dropped 4 bases, with 11 bases sitting between them. This CDR3 spans 13 amino acids. CDR1 is SQVTM, CDR2 ANQGSEA, per germline. The CDR3 DNA follows: TGCAGCGTTGAATGGCAGGGAGGAGAGACCCAGTACTTC. Amino acids: CSVEWQGGETQYF.

The V gene is TRBV18, the J gene TRBJ2-1; D is perhaps TRBD2 (6 bases). The V gene's germline CDR1 is KGHSH and CDR2 LQKENI. V was pared by 1 base and J by 6 bases, with 13 bases between. CDR3 length equals 15 residues. The CDR3 DNA reads as TGTGCCAGCTCACCACAAAGCGGGCTAACCAATGAGCAGTTCTTC. It translates to CASSPQSGLTNEQFF.

The gene calls are TRBV6-5 and TRBJ1-5; TRBD1 matches 8 bases. The V gene end was trimmed by 5 bases and the J gene end by 5 bases; junction bases not matched to a gene: 5. CDR1 and CDR2 from the germline V gene are MNHEY and SVGAGI. This CDR3 is 14 amino acids long. Here the CDR3 reads CASSPDRGYQPQHF. The CDR3 DNA follows: TGTGCCAGCAGTCCAGACAGGGGCTATCAGCCCCAGCATTTT.

V is TRBV7-8 and J is TRBJ2-7; TRBD2 agrees at 8 bases. This CDR3 comprises 15 residues. Germline CDR1 reads SGHVS; CDR2 reads FQNEAQ. Losses at the gene ends were 5 bases for V and 0 bases for J; bases not matched to a gene: 6. The CDR3 nucleotides read TGTGCCAGCAGCCCTCTAGCGGGTACCTCCTACGAGCAGTACTTC. Translated: CASSPLAGTSYEQYF.

There are a few counts of this clone. The chain joins TRBV11-1 to TRBJ1-1; possible D gene TRBD1, 6 bases. The CDR3 spans 14 residues. V shed 4 bases and J shed 5 bases, with 14 bases lying between them. Per the germline V gene, CDR1 is SGHAT and CDR2 is FQDESV (reference sequence). CDR3 loop: CASSWGRGATEAFF. The CDR3 DNA follows: TGTGCCAGCAGCTGGGGTCGGGGGGCGACTGAAGCTTTCTTT.

This clone was seen only a few times. The chain employs TRBV25-1 and TRBJ1-1, with TRBD1 matching 8 bases. CDR3 length equals 16 residues. Germline loops: CDR1 MGHDK, CDR2 SYGVNS. The junction had 8 bases not matched to a gene; V was cut back by 4 bases and J by 1 base. CDR3 protein: CASSAGTGPGNTEAFF. CDR3 DNA sequence: TGTGCCAGCAGTGCCGGGACAGGCCCAGGGAACACTGAAGCTTTCTTT.

The chain joins TRBV28 to TRBJ1-2, with TRBD1 matching 9 bases. This CDR3 contains 15 residues. With V trimmed by 8 bases and J by 8 bases, 15 bases remained unmatched. CDR1 is MDHEN, CDR2 SYDVKM, per germline. The CDR3 is CASGGSGQGRYGYTF. CDR3 coding DNA: TGTGCCAGCGGGGGCTCGGGACAGGGACGCTACGGCTACACCTTC.

Only a few counts were recorded for this clone. V is TRBV11-2 and J is TRBJ2-2; 12 nucleotides line up with TRBD1. This CDR3 contains 16 residues. CDR1 is SGHAT, CDR2 FQNNGV, per germline. Trimming removed 0 bases from V and 13 bases from J; junction bases left unmatched: 9. DNA of the CDR3: TGTGCCAGCAGCTTAGATCGATCGGGACAGGGGGCTTCGCTGTTTTTT. This translates into CASSLDRSGQGASLFF.

Here the CDR3 DNA reads TGCGCCAGCAGCCAAGAACATGTGGGAGGCCGGGGGGGTGAGCAGTTCTTC. Protein: CASSQEHVGGRGGEQFF. The gene calls are TRBV4-3 and TRBJ2-1; 8 positions agree with TRBD2. Trimming removed 0 bases from V and 9 bases from J; junction bases left unmatched: 13. Germline V lookup: CDR1 LGHNA, CDR2 YSLEER. CDR3 length: 17 amino acids.

This chain links TRBV29-1 with TRBJ2-7, with D tentatively TRBD1 (5 bases). The CDR3 runs 14 residues. V was clipped by 2 bases and J by 7 bases, with 18 bases between them. CDR1 SQVTM and CDR2 ANQGSEA come from the germline V gene. The CDR3 spells CSVEWAGRQGEQYF. CDR3 sequence (DNA): TGCAGCGTTGAATGGGCCGGTCGCCAGGGTGAGCAGTACTTC.

This clone was counted only a few times. The chain couples TRBV10-3 to TRBJ2-7; possibly TRBD2 for D (6 bases). CDR3 size: 13 residues. Germline V gene data show CDR1 as ENHRY and CDR2 as SYGVKD. V lost 6 bases to trimming and J lost 5 bases, with 14 bases between them. The CDR3 here is CAIRGTGRHEQYF. The CDR3 DNA sequence: TGTGCCATCAGGGGGACGGGGAGGCACGAGCAGTACTTC.

The table lists this clone with a few counts. The V gene is TRBV7-3, the J gene TRBJ2-3, with a weak D call TRBD1 (5 bases). The V and J ends lost 3 bases and 1 base respectively, with 5 bases between them. CDR1 is SGHTA and CDR2 is FQGTGA in the germline V gene. This CDR3 spans 13 amino acids. As DNA, the CDR3 is TGTGCCAGCAGCTTCAGGGGCACAGATACGCAGTATTTT. Translated: CASSFRGTDTQYF.

This clone was recorded a few times. The same CDR3 arises from other DNA sequences in this sample as well. V usage is TRBV28 and J usage is TRBJ2-5; 7 nucleotides align to TRBD1. The CDR3 consists of 14 residues. Losses at the gene ends were 4 bases for V and 2 bases for J; bases not matched to a gene: 4. Germline values: CDR1 MDHEN, CDR2 SYDVKM. The CDR3 DNA reads as TGTGCCAGCAGTTCCCCGGACAGGCAAGAGACCCAGTACTTC. It yields the protein CASSSPDRQETQYF.

The chain combines TRBV15 with TRBJ1-4; D call uncertain. V gave up 0 bases and J gave up 4 bases, with 12 bases separating them. Germline values: CDR1 LNHNV, CDR2 YYDKDF (reference sequence). The CDR3 covers 16 residues. The CDR3 protein is CATSRDIGGDNEKLFF. The CDR3 DNA is TGTGCCACCAGCAGAGATATCGGAGGTGATAATGAAAAACTGTTTTTT.

The table lists this clone with a few counts. The J gene is TRBJ1-2, the V gene TRBV23-1; D perhaps matches TRBD1 (5 bases). TRBV23-1 is known as an ORF, though its function is uncertain. CDR3 length: 18 amino acids. The V end lost 3 bases, the J end lost 0 bases, and 20 bases lay between the germline ends. For the CDR3, the DNA is TGCGCCAGCAGTCAGATCTCCTCGCAGGGAATGCCTAACTATGGCTACACCTTC. Protein product: CASSQISSQGMPNYGYTF.